Listed below are T cell receptor beta chains from one sample, sequenced in a study of blood T cell repertoires in COVID-19. Here immunoSEQ multiplex PCR was the method, and the copy in TCRdb shows in-frame clones only, minus some. Of approximately 210,000 clones in the sample, more than 75% were seen once. Specimen: PBMCs or T cells enriched from blood (not recorded which). The receptors stem from a woman in her forties or fifties with acute COVID-19. Both conserved end residues are part of each CDR3. The D gene is left open where the match is weak. Some rows mark clone size as missing; the rest say once, few, many or name a class of expanded clone.

clone_size: NA; d_call: TRBD1; v_call: TRBV10-3; j_call: TRBJ2-2; cdr3_nt: TGTGCCATCAGGTCGGGACAGGAGACCGGGGAGCTGTTTTTT; cdr3_aa: CAIRSGQETGELFF
clone_size: NA; d_call: NA; v_call: TRBV5-1; j_call: TRBJ2-5; cdr3_nt: TGCGCCAGCAGCTTGGGTACGGTACAAGAGACCCAGTACTTC; cdr3_aa: CASSLGTVQETQYF
clone_size: NA; d_call: NA; v_call: TRBV6-1; j_call: TRBJ2-1; cdr3_nt: TGTGCCAGCAGTGAACCGGGCTCCCTAGGGGGCAATGAGCAGTTCTTC; cdr3_aa: CASSEPGSLGGNEQFF
clone_size: NA; d_call: NA; v_call: TRBV10-3; j_call: TRBJ1-5; cdr3_nt: TGTGCCATCAGTGACTGGGGGGATCAGCCCCAGCATTTT; cdr3_aa: CAISDWGDQPQHF
clone_size: once; d_call: TRBD1; v_call: TRBV7-2; j_call: TRBJ2-5; cdr3_nt: TGTGCCAGCACCATCAGAGGGGGCGATGCCACCCAGTACTTC; cdr3_aa: CASTIRGGDATQYF
clone_size: NA; d_call: NA; v_call: TRBV9; j_call: TRBJ2-3; cdr3_nt: TGTGCCAGCAGCGTAGGTAGGGTAGCGAATACGCAGTATTTT; cdr3_aa: CASSVGRVANTQYF
clone_size: NA; d_call: TRBD1; v_call: TRBV10-3; j_call: TRBJ1-5; cdr3_nt: TGTGCCATCAGCCCCGGGACAGGCGGTCAGCCCCAGCATTTT; cdr3_aa: CAISPGTGGQPQHF
clone_size: NA; d_call: NA; v_call: TRBV7-2; j_call: TRBJ2-1; cdr3_nt: TGTGCCAGCAACCCCCTCTCGCAGTACAATGAGCAGTTCTTC; cdr3_aa: CASNPLSQYNEQFF
clone_size: NA; d_call: TRBD1; v_call: TRBV19; j_call: TRBJ1-2; cdr3_nt: TGTGCCAGTATGGGGGGACAGAACTATGGCTACACCTTC; cdr3_aa: CASMGGQNYGYTF
clone_size: NA; d_call: TRBD2; v_call: TRBV7-9; j_call: TRBJ2-5; cdr3_nt: TGTGCCAGCAGCATACGGACTAGCCAAGAGACCCAGTACTTC; cdr3_aa: CASSIRTSQETQYF